Described below is a single T cell receptor beta chain sequence and its context. Its specificity is not known. They got blood RNA out of unsorted whole blood and also pulled out germline DNA. V was cut by 4 bases and J by 4 bases, with 10 bases left in between. This CDR3 has 13 residues. Per the germline V gene, CDR1 is SGHNT and CDR2 is YENEEA. Priming with a constant-region primer yielded TCR beta cDNA from roughly 0.45 ug total RNA. What produced the TCR beta libraries was three nested multiplex PCR rounds using slightly modified ARM-PCR. Amplification in the first two PCR rounds was performed using TRBV1-TRBV30 forward primers and a C-beta reverse primer for roughly 9 cycles each. One entry per CDR3 protein results from TCRdb running MiXCR on the multiplex PCR reads. The sample lists about 200,000 distinct CDR3 sequences, less than 75% occurring once. The data stem from a study of tumor-infiltrating lymphocytes in primary liver carcinoma. Across the study: The patients comprised men and women between the ages of 30 and 69 years. The yield of productive TCRbeta reads per sample was roughly 3.65 to 7.5 million and was similar across tissue types.

Study-wide results and limits: Tumor-adjacent and tumor-blood pairs shared less of their repertoires than tumor region pairs shared.

The receptor's source is a woman in her sixties with primary liver carcinoma and hepatitis B virus infection. The V gene is TRBV11-3, the J gene TRBJ1-1, with D hard to call. The sequencing sample was made of peripheral blood. As DNA, the CDR3 is TGTGCCAGCAGCTGTTCACTGTCCACTGAAGCTTTCTTT. Protein sequence: CASSCSLSTEAFF.